This TCR beta chain appears in the sequencing data of a study of blood T cell repertoires in COVID-19. Per the original data handling: Quantification of nucleated cells was approximated via reference gene primer amplification. Profiling relied on immunoSEQ multiplex PCR, and the TCRdb table lists in-frame clones only, not all of them. V and J calls and clone size are as listed in that table; D and trimming were resolved from the DNA. The sample has approximately 240,000 clones; 75% to 85% are singletons. CDR3 length: 16 amino acids. Germline V gene sequence: CDR1 PRHDT, CDR2 FYEKMQ (reference sequence). V was pared by 5 bases and J by 0 bases, with 8 bases of the junction left unmatched.

The rearrangement joins TRBV13 to TRBJ2-3, with TRBD1 matching over 7 bases. The TCR originated in a woman aged 25 to 39 with COVID-19, enrolled during active disease. Sequenced material: peripheral blood. The DNA for the CDR3 is TGTGCCAGCAGCACCCGACAGGGAAGGAGCACAGATACGCAGTATTTT. This sequence encodes CASSTRQGRSTDTQYF.